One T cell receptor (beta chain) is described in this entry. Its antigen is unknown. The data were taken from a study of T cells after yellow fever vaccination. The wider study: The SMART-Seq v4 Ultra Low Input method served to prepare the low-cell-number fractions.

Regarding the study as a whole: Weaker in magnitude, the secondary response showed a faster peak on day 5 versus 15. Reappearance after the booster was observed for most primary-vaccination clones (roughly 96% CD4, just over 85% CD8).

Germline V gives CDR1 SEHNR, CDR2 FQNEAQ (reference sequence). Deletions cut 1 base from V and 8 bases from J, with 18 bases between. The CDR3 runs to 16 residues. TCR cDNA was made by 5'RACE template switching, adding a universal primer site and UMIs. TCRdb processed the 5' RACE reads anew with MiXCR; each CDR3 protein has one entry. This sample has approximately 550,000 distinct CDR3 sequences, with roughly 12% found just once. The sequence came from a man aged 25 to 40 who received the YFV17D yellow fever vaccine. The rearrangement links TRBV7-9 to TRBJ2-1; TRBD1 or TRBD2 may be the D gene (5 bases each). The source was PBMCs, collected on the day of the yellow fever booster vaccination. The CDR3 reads CASSLVGRGSGDEQFF. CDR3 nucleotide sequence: TGTGCCAGCAGCTTAGTAGGTCGGGGCTCTGGGGATGAGCAGTTCTTC.